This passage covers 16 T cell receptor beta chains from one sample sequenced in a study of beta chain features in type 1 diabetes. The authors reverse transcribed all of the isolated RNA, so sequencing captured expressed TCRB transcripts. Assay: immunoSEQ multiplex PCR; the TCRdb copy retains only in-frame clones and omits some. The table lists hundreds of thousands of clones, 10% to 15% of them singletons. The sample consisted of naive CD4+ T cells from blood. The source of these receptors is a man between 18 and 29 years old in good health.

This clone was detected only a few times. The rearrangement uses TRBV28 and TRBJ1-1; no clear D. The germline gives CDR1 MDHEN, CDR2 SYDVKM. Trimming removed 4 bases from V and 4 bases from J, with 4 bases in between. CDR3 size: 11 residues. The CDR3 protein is CASSSGTEAFF. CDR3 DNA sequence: TGTGCCAGCAGTTCAGGCACTGAAGCTTTCTTT.

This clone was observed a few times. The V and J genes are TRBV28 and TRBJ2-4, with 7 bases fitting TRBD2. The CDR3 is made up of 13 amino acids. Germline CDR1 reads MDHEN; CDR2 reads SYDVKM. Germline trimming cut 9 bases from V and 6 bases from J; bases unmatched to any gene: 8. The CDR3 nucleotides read TGTGCCAGTAGCGGGCCAGAAGTAAACATTCAGTACTTC. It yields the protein CASSGPEVNIQYF.

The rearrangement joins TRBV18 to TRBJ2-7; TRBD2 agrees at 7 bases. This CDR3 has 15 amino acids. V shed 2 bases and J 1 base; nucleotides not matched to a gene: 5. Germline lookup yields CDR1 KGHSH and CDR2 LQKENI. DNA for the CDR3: TGTGCCAGCTCACCATCTGGAGCGGGATCCTACGAGCAGTACTTC. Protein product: CASSPSGAGSYEQYF.

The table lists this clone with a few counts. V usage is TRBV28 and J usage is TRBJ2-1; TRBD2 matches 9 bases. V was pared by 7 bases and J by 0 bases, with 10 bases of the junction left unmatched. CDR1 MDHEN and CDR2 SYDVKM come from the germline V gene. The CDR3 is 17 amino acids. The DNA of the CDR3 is TGTGCCAGCAAACCGACTAGCGGACCCGTCTCCTACAATGAGCAGTTCTTC. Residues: CASKPTSGPVSYNEQFF.

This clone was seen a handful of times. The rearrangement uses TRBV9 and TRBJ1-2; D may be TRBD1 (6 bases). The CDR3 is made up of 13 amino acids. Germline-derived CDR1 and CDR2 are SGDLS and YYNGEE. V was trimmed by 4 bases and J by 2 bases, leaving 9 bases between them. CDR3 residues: CASSLGQNYGYTF. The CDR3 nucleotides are TGTGCCAGCAGCCTCGGACAGAACTATGGCTACACCTTC.

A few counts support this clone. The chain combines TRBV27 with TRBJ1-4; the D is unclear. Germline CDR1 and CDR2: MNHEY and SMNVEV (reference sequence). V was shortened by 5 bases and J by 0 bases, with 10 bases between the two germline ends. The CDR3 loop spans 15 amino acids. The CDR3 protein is CASSRAVATNEKLFF. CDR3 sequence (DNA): TGTGCCAGCAGTAGAGCGGTTGCAACTAATGAAAAACTGTTTTTT.

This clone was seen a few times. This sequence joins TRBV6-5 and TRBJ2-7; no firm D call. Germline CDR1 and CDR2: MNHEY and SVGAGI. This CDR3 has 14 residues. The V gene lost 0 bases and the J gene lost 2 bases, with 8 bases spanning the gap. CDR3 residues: CASSYSSATYEQYF. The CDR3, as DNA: TGTGCCAGCAGTTACTCGTCCGCTACCTACGAGCAGTACTTC.

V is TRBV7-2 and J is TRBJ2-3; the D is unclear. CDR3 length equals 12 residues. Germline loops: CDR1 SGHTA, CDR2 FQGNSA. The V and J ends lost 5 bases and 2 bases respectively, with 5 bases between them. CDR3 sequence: CASSQYTDTQYF. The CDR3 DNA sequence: TGTGCCAGCAGCCAGTACACAGATACGCAGTATTTT.

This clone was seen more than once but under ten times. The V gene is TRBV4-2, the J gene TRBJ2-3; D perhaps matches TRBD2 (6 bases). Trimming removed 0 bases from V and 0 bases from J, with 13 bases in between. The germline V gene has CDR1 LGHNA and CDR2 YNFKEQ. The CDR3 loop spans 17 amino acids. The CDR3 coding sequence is TGTGCCAGCAGCCAAGATCTTGCTAGCGAAAGCACAGATACGCAGTATTTT. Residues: CASSQDLASESTDTQYF.

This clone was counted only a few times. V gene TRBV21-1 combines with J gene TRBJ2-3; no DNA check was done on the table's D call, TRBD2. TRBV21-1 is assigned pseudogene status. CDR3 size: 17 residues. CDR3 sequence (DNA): TGTGCCAGCAGCAAACCCTGGACTAGCGGGGGCACAGATACGCAGTATTTT. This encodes CASSKPWTSGGTDTQYF.

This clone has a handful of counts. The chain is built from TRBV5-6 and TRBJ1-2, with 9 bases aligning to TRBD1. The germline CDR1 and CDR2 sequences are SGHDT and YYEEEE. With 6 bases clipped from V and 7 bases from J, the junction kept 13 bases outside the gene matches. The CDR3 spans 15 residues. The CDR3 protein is CASKLPGQGVFGYTF. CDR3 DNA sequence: TGTGCCAGCAAACTACCGGGACAGGGAGTCTTTGGCTACACCTTC.

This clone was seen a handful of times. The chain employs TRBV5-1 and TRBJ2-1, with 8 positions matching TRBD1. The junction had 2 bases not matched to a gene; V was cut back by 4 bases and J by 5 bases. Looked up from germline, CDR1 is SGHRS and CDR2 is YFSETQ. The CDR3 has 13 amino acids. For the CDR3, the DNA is TGCGCCAGCAGCGCGGGACAGGACAATGAGCAGTTCTTC. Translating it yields CASSAGQDNEQFF. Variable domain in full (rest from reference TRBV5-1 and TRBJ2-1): KAGVTQTPRYLIKTRGQQVTLSCSPISGHRSVSWYQQTPGQGLQFLFEYFSETQRNKGNFPGRFSGRQFSNSRSEMNVSTLELGDSALYLCASSAGQDNEQFFGPGTRLTVL.

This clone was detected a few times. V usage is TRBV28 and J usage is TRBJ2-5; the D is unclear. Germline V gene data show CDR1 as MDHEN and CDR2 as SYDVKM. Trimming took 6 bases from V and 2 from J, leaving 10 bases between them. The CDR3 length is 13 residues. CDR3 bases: TGTGCCAGCAGCACAGCCTTGCAAGAGACCCAGTACTTC. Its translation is CASSTALQETQYF.

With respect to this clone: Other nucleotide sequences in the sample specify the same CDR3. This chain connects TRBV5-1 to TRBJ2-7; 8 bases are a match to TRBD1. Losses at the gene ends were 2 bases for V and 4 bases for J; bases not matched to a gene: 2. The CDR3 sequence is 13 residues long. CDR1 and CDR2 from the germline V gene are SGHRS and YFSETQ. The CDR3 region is CASSLDRGYEQYF. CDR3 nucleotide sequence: TGCGCCAGCAGCTTAGACAGGGGTTACGAGCAGTACTTC.

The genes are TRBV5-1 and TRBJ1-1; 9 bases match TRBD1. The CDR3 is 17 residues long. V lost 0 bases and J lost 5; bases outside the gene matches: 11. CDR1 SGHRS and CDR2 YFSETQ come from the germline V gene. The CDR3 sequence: CASSLGGQGPGLTEAFF. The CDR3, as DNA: TGCGCCAGCAGCTTGGGGGGACAGGGTCCGGGGTTGACTGAAGCTTTCTTT.

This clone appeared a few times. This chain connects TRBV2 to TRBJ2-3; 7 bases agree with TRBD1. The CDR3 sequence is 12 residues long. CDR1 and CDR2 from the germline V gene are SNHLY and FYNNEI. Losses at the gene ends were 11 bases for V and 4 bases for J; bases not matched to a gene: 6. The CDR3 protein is CAGKQGPDTQYF. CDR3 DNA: TGTGCCGGCAAACAGGGGCCAGATACGCAGTATTTT.